The clone carrying this T cell receptor (beta chain) was found many times. Antigen specificity is unknown. For bulk TCR libraries, previously described methods and listed TCR primers were used. TCRdb redid the calling of the PCR reads with MiXCR, one entry per CDR3 protein. Of 400,000 to 600,000 distinct CDR3 sequences listed, 25% are singletons. The data are from a study of molecular identifiers for immune sequencing clone quantification. Points from the study as a whole: Whereas clones above 20 RNA copies held under 1% of naive-cell molecules, they held over 99% of effector molecules. Underestimation of highly expanded clone sizes could arise where identical TCR molecules share a barcode.

Germline V gene lookup returns CDR1 SQVTM and CDR2 ANQGSEA. CDR3 length equals 11 residues. V was shortened by 4 bases and J by 7 bases, with 10 bases between the two germline ends. The specimen was naive CD8+ T cells from blood, with Jurkat cell RNA spiked in. Subset meaning: FACS-sorted CD8+CD4-CCR7+CD45RA+ naive T cells. The clonotype comes from a human donor in good health. Some libraries in this study had Jurkat cell RNA spiked in. The chain recombines TRBV29-1 with TRBJ1-1; D possibly corresponds to TRBD1 (5 bases). Here the CDR3 reads CSVGGGGEAFF. The CDR3 DNA follows: TGCAGCGTTGGGGGGGGAGGTGAAGCTTTCTTT. The full variable domain, completed using reference TRBV29-1 and TRBJ1-1, is SAVISQKPSRDICQRGTSLTIQCQVDSQVTMMFWYRQQPGQSLTLIATANQGSEATYESGFVIDKFPISRPNLTFSTLTVSNMSPEDSSIYLCSVGGGGEAFFGQGTRLTVV.